This T cell receptor beta chain was obtained from a study of neurological immune-mediated disorders. Overall study results and limits: Private repertoires in all groups were suggested by the finding that expanded clones across subjects shared no CDR3 amino acid sequences.

Via MiXCR, TCRdb re-called the 5' RACE reads, giving one row per CDR3 protein. The sample carries roughly 19,000 distinct CDR3 sequences, 6% to 8.5% recorded once. In this sample, this clonotype turned up many times. Antigen specificity is unknown. This CDR3 comprises 12 residues. Trimming stripped 5 bases from V and 3 bases from J, with 10 bases between. CDR1 is DFQATT and CDR2 is SNEGSKA in the germline V gene (reference sequence). The J gene is TRBJ1-1, the V gene TRBV20-1; no clear D. This sequence originates from a woman aged 25 to 45 with HTLV-1-associated myelopathy (HAM/TSP). Sequenced sample: CD8+ T cells from blood. The CDR3 DNA sequence: TGCAGTGCTGCCAGACGGGACACTGAAGCTTTCTTT. Translation gives CSAARRDTEAFF.